The next 15 T cell receptor beta chains were all read from a single sample in a study of vaccination and CD4 T cells after COVID-19. No antigens are known for them. With the Oncomine TCR Beta short-read assay, DNA from cultured CD4+ T cells was sequenced. TCRdb used MiXCR to reprocess the PCR reads, holding one entry per CDR3 protein. The sample records roughly 9,900 distinct CDR3 sequences, approximately 51% being singletons. Treatment described: approximately 10-day PBMC culture with coronavirus spike peptide pools or control peptides (ViraFEST assay). Sequences were obtained from CD4+ T cells from blood, cultured in vitro. The receptors stem from a human donor who had recovered from COVID-19.

This chain connects TRBV4-1 to TRBJ2-1; TRBD1 or TRBD2 may be the D gene (5 bases each). The CDR3 extends over 13 amino acids. The germline V gene encodes CDR1 MGHRA and CDR2 YSYEKL. Trimming removed 2 bases at V and 15 bases at J, with 17 bases between. CDR3 sequence (DNA): TGCGCCAGCAGCCAAACCGGGACCCCGAAGCCGTTCTTC. Protein sequence: CASSQTGTPKPFF.

The chain links TRBV11-2 to TRBJ2-3, with D possibly TRBD2 on 5 matching bases. Trimming took off 5 bases at V and 7 bases at J, with 16 bases between the two ends. Germline CDR1 reads SGHAT; CDR2 reads FQNNGV. This CDR3 region has 14 residues. The CDR3 bases are TGTGCCAGCAGCCCCAGAGCGGCTAAATATACGCAGTATTTT. Translation gives CASSPRAAKYTQYF.

This clonotype has more than one count but fewer than ten. The chain employs TRBV2 and TRBJ2-5; TRBD1 agrees at 9 bases. V was clipped by 4 bases and J by 9 bases; unmatched bases: 12. The CDR3 extends over 15 amino acids. Germline CDR1 and CDR2: SNHLY and FYNNEI. This CDR3 reads CASSAGTGSARAQYF. CDR3 bases: TGTGCCAGCAGTGCCGGGACAGGGTCGGCAAGGGCCCAGTACTTC. The full variable domain, completed using reference TRBV2 and TRBJ2-5, is EPEVTQTPSHQVTQMGQEVILRCVPISNHLYFYWYRQILGQKVEFLVSFYNNEISEKSEIFDDQFSVERPDGSNFTLKIRSTKLEDSAMYFCASSAGTGSARAQYFGPGTRLLVL.

This clonotype is labeled as medium-sized (0.01 to 0.1%). This chain links TRBV12-3 or TRBV12-4 with TRBJ1-5; TRBD1 matches at 7 bases. This CDR3 is 19 amino acids long. V shed 0 bases, J shed 1 base, and the junction held 12 bases outside the gene matches. The CDR3 loop reads CASSLATERGLWSNQPQHF. The CDR3, as DNA: TGTGCCAGCAGTTTAGCTACGGAGAGGGGGCTGTGGAGCAATCAGCCCCAGCATTTT.

This clonotype was observed a handful of times. The chain's CDR3 is CASRYTGELFF. CDR3 sequence (DNA): TGTGCCAGCCGTTACACCGGGGAGCTGTTTTTT. J is TRBJ2-2 and V is TRBV12-3 or TRBV12-4, with D unclear. This CDR3 has 11 residues. The germline V and J ends were trimmed by 8 bases and 3 bases, with 4 bases remaining between them.

This chain joins TRBV20-1 and TRBJ2-5; the match to TRBD2 covers 7 bases. The CDR3 totals 14 residues. Per germline, CDR1 DFQATT and CDR2 SNEGSKA (reference sequence). The trim removed 3 bases at V and 1 base at J, leaving 5 bases unmatched. In DNA form, the CDR3 reads TGCAGTGCTAGTGGCGGGGGTATCCAAGAGACCCAGTACTTC. Encoded protein: CSASGGGIQETQYF.

The V call is TRBV7-9, the J call TRBJ2-5; D assignment may be TRBD1 or TRBD2 (6 bases each). There are 19 residues in the CDR3. The germline gives CDR1 SEHNR, CDR2 FQNEAQ (reference sequence). V gave up 3 bases and J gave up 5 bases, with 28 bases separating them. CDR3 protein: CASSFSRLSGDIGGETQYF. Written as DNA, the CDR3 is TGTGCCAGCAGCTTTAGCCGACTGAGCGGTGATATAGGGGGGGAGACCCAGTACTTC. The full variable domain, completed using reference TRBV7-9 and TRBJ2-5, is DTGVSQNPRHKITKRGQNVTFRCDPISEHNRLYWYRQTLGQGPEFLTYFQNEAQLEKSRLLSDRFSAERPKGSFSTLEIQRTEQGDSAMYLCASSFSRLSGDIGGETQYFGPGTRLLVL.

This clonotype was detected only a few times. CDR3 region: CAWGSGGKALHF. CDR3 sequence (DNA): TGTGCCTGGGGATCGGGAGGTAAAGCTCTCCACTTT. V and J are TRBV30 and TRBJ1-6; D remains ambiguous. Germline CDR1 is GTSNPN and CDR2 is SVGIG (reference sequence). The CDR3 is 12 amino acids. V lost 5 bases, J lost 16 bases, and 18 bases lay in between.

The chain has TRBV12-3 or TRBV12-4 and TRBJ2-7; the D is unclear. This CDR3 comprises 14 residues. The V and J ends lost 3 bases and 3 bases respectively, with 12 bases between them. CDR3 nucleotides: TGTGCCAGCAGTTTTTCAGCCGGAATCTACGAGCAGTACTTC. Protein: CASSFSAGIYEQYF.

This rearrangement joins TRBV6-5 to TRBJ2-3; TRBD1 matches 7 bases. V lost 4 bases to trimming and J lost 0 bases; unmatched junction nucleotides: 13. The CDR3 loop spans 18 amino acids. Germline V gene sequence: CDR1 MNHEY, CDR2 SVGAGI. The CDR3 protein is CASSSSRTGVTSTDTQYF. CDR3 coding DNA: TGTGCCAGCAGTTCAAGTCGGACAGGTGTGACTAGCACAGATACGCAGTATTTT.

In this sample, this clonotype is medium-sized. The chain joins TRBV7-6 to TRBJ2-3; 7 nucleotides match TRBD2. Trimming took 3 bases from V and 3 from J; bases not matched to a gene: 9. CDR3 size: 16 residues. Looked up from germline, CDR1 is SGHVS and CDR2 is FNYEAQ. The CDR3 coding sequence is TGTGCCAGCAGCTTGATCAGCGGGACGGGGACAGATACGCAGTATTTT. Translating it yields CASSLISGTGTDTQYF.

The rearrangement uses TRBV2 and TRBJ1-1; D ambiguous. V lost 4 bases, J lost 1 base, and 10 bases lay in between. Germline CDR1 SNHLY, CDR2 FYNNEI. This CDR3 is built from 14 residues. CDR3 loop: CASSVGVGNTEAFF. In nucleotides, the CDR3 is TGTGCCAGCAGTGTCGGGGTGGGGAACACTGAAGCTTTCTTT.

Notes on this clonotype: It may be a read error: a sequence one base away is much more abundant. The J gene is TRBJ1-2, the V gene TRBV5-1; 9 bases are a match to TRBD1. The CDR3 has 17 amino acids. Germline V gene lookup returns CDR1 SGHRS and CDR2 YFSETQ. Written as DNA, the CDR3 is TGCGCCAGCAGCTTTGTCCCGGGACAGGGTCAAGCTTCTGGCTTCACCTTC. Its translation is CASSFVPGQGQASGFTF.

The CDR3 here is CASSSESGGYNEQFF. Here the CDR3 DNA reads TGTGCCAGCAGCTCGGAAAGCGGGGGGTACAATGAGCAGTTCTTC. The gene calls are TRBV7-2 and TRBJ2-1; 9 bases agree with TRBD2. Germline trimming cut 4 bases from V and 4 bases from J; bases unmatched to any gene: 5. This CDR3 is built from 15 residues. Per germline, CDR1 SGHTA and CDR2 FQGNSA.

The chain is built from TRBV7-9 and TRBJ1-2; D gene ambiguous. Deletions cut 1 base from V and 3 bases from J, with 9 bases between. CDR3 length equals 14 residues. CDR1 is SEHNR, CDR2 FQNEAQ, per germline (reference sequence). Here the CDR3 DNA reads TGTGCCAGCAGCTTAGGGGAGGGAGACTATGGCTACACCTTC. This sequence encodes CASSLGEGDYGYTF.